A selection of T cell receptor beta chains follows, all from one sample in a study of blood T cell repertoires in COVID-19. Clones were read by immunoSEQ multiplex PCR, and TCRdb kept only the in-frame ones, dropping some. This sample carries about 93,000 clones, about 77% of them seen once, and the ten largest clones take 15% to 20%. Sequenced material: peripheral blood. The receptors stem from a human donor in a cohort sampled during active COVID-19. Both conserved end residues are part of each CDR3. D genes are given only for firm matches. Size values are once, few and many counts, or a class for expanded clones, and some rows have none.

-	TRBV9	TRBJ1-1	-	CASSRLRTEAFF	TGTGCCAGCAGCCGGTTACGCACTGAAGCTTTCTTT
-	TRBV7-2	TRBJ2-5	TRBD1	CASSSWTGKETQYF	TGTGCCAGCAGCTCTTGGACAGGGAAAGAGACCCAGTACTTC
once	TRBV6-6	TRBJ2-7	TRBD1	CASISRTGADEQYF	TGTGCCAGCATTTCACGGACAGGCGCCGACGAGCAGTACTTC
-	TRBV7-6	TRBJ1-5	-	CASSLGVTRNQPQHF	TGTGCCAGCAGCTTAGGGGTGACACGTAATCAGCCCCAGCATTTT
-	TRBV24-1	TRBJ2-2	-	CATSDLHRGNTGELFF	TGTGCCACCAGTGATTTGCATAGGGGGAACACCGGGGAGCTGTTTTTT
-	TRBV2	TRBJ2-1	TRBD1	CASRSGQAVYNEQFF	TGTGCCAGCAGGTCTGGACAGGCCGTCTACAATGAGCAGTTCTTC
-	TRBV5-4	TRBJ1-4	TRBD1	CASSLTGGAEKLFF	TGTGCCAGCAGCTTGACAGGGGGCGCTGAAAAACTGTTTTTT
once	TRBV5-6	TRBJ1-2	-	CASSLAQGVSLYYTF	TGTGCCAGCAGCTTGGCCCAGGGTGTTAGTTTATACTACACCTTC
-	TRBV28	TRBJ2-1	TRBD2	CASRETSGYNEQFF	TGTGCCAGCAGGGAGACTAGCGGATACAATGAGCAGTTCTTC
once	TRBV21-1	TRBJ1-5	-	CASSGRGKEEYSNQPQHF	TGTGCCAGCAGCGGACGGGGAAAGGAAGAGTATAGCAATCAGCCCCAGCATTTT
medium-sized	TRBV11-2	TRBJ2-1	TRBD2	CASSSGGSYNEQFF	TGTGCCAGCAGCAGCGGGGGCTCCTACAATGAGCAGTTCTTC
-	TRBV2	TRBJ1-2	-	CASSENVGREAWGYTF	TGTGCCAGCAGTGAAAATGTTGGCAGGGAAGCATGGGGCTACACCTTC
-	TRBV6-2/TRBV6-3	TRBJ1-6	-	CASSYGSGRSPLHF	TGTGCCAGCAGTTACGGGTCGGGGAGATCACCCCTCCACTTT
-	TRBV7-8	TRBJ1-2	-	CASRLDGAGYGYTF	TGTGCCAGCAGACTAGACGGCGCCGGCTATGGCTACACCTTC
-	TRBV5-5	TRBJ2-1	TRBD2	CASSSGTSGRAREQFF	TGTGCCAGCAGCTCCGGGACTAGCGGGAGGGCCCGTGAGCAGTTCTTC
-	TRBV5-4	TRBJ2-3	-	CASSLDRANTQYF	TGTGCCAGCAGCTTGGACAGGGCGAATACGCAGTATTTT
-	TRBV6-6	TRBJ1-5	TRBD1	CASSRQGGGNQPQHF	TGTGCCAGCAGTCGACAGGGAGGGGGCAATCAGCCCCAGCATTTT
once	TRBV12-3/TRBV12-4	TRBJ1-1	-	CASLIRVGTEAFF	TGTGCCAGCCTCATCAGGGTGGGCACTGAAGCTTTCTTT
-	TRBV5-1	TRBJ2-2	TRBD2	CASSYSGRSTGELFF	TGCGCCAGCAGCTATTCCGGGAGGAGCACCGGGGAGCTGTTTTTT
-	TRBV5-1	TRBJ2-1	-	CASSLGIRSSEQFF	TGCGCCAGCAGCTTGGGCATAAGGTCTAGTGAGCAGTTCTTC
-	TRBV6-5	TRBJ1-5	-	CASRGGVGQPQHF	TGTGCCAGCAGGGGGGGTGTGGGTCAGCCCCAGCATTTT
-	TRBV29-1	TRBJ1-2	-	CSVETGFYGYTF	TGCAGCGTCGAAACGGGTTTCTATGGCTACACCTTC
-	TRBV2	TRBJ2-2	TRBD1	CASSGQGGTGELFF	TGTGCCAGCAGTGGACAGGGGGGCACCGGGGAGCTGTTTTTT
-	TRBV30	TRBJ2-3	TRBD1	CAWSQRDRVSGTQYF	TGTGCCTGGAGTCAACGGGACAGGGTTTCGGGTACGCAGTATTTT
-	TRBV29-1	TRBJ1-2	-	CSVDRNYGYTF	TGCAGCGTTGACAGAAACTATGGCTACACCTTC
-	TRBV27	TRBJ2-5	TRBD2	CASSSSGEQETQYF	TGTGCCAGCAGCTCTAGCGGAGAACAAGAGACCCAGTACTTC
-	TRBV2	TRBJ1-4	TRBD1	CASSRVAGGEKLFF	TGTGCCAGCAGTCGTGTGGCAGGGGGTGAAAAACTGTTTTTT
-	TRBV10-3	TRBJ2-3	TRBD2	CAISAEGAGGTDTQYF	TGTGCCATCAGTGCTGAGGGAGCGGGGGGGACAGATACGCAGTATTTT
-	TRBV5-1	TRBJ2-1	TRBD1	CASSAGTEGNEQFF	TGCGCCAGCAGCGCCGGGACAGAAGGCAATGAGCAGTTCTTC
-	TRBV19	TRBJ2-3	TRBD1	CASSSQGLDTQYF	TGTGCCAGTAGTTCACAGGGGTTAGATACGCAGTATTTT
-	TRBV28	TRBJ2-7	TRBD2	CASSGAGGHSYEQYF	TGTGCCAGCAGTGGGGCGGGAGGCCACTCCTACGAGCAGTACTTC
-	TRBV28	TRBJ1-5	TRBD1	CAITPTGWYNQPQHF	TGTGCCATAACCCCGACAGGGTGGTACAATCAGCCCCAGCATTTT
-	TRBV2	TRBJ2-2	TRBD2	CASSAGLAGGTGELFF	TGTGCCAGCAGCGCGGGACTAGCGGGAGGAACCGGGGAGCTGTTTTTT
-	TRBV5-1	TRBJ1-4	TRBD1	CASRQGTTNEKLFF	TGCGCCAGCAGACAGGGGACAACTAATGAAAAACTGTTTTTT
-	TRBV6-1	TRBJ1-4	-	CASSEGHLATNEKLFF	TGTGCCAGCAGTGAAGGACACCTTGCAACTAATGAAAAACTGTTTTTT
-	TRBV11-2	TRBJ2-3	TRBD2	CASSSFLAGDGTDTQYF	TGTGCCAGCAGCTCTTTCCTAGCGGGAGATGGGACAGATACGCAGTATTTT
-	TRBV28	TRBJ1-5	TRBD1	CASKEGQGLRQPQHF	TGTGCCAGCAAGGAAGGACAGGGACTGAGACAGCCCCAGCATTTT
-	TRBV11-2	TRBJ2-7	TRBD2	CASSPRLAAGAYEQYF	TGTGCCAGCAGCCCAAGACTAGCAGCGGGTGCCTACGAGCAGTACTTC
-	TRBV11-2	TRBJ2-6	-	CASSLVLAISGANVLTF	TGTGCCAGCAGCTTAGTTCTAGCGATCTCTGGGGCCAACGTCCTGACTTTC
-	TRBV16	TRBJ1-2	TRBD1	CASSPWTGVASYGYTF	TGTGCCAGCAGCCCATGGACAGGGGTTGCGTCCTATGGCTACACCTTC
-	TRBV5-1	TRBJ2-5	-	CASSDPQGRETQYF	TGCGCCAGCAGCGACCCACAGGGTCGGGAGACCCAGTACTTC
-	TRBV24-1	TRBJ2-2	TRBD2	CAARTSGGGTGELFF	TGTGCCGCGAGAACTAGCGGGGGGGGCACCGGGGAGCTGTTTTTT
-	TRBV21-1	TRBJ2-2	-	CASSSRQDGELFF	TGTGCCAGCAGCAGTCGACAGGACGGGGAGCTGTTTTTT
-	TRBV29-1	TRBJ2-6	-	CSVGPGANVLTF	TGCAGCGTTGGGCCTGGGGCCAACGTCCTGACTTTC
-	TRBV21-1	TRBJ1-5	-	CASSMTGTSYIGNQPQHF	TGTGCCAGCAGCATGACCGGGACTTCTTACATCGGCAATCAGCCCCAGCATTTT
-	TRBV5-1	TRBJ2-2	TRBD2	CASSLTSGRITGELFF	TGCGCCAGCAGCTTGACTAGCGGGAGGATCACCGGGGAGCTGTTTTTT
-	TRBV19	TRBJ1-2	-	CASSVLDNSNYGYTF	TGTGCCAGTAGTGTCCTTGACAACTCTAACTATGGCTACACCTTC
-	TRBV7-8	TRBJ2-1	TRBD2	CASSLYRAGSYNEQFF	TGTGCCAGCAGCCTTTACAGAGCGGGATCCTACAATGAGCAGTTCTTC
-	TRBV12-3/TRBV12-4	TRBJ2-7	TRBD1	CAWGGDRGGVQYF	TGTGCCTGGGGGGGGGACAGGGGGGGAGTCCAGTACTTC
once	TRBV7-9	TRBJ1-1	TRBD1	CASSLQGAVGTEAFF	TGTGCCAGCAGCTTACAGGGGGCAGTCGGGACTGAAGCTTTCTTT